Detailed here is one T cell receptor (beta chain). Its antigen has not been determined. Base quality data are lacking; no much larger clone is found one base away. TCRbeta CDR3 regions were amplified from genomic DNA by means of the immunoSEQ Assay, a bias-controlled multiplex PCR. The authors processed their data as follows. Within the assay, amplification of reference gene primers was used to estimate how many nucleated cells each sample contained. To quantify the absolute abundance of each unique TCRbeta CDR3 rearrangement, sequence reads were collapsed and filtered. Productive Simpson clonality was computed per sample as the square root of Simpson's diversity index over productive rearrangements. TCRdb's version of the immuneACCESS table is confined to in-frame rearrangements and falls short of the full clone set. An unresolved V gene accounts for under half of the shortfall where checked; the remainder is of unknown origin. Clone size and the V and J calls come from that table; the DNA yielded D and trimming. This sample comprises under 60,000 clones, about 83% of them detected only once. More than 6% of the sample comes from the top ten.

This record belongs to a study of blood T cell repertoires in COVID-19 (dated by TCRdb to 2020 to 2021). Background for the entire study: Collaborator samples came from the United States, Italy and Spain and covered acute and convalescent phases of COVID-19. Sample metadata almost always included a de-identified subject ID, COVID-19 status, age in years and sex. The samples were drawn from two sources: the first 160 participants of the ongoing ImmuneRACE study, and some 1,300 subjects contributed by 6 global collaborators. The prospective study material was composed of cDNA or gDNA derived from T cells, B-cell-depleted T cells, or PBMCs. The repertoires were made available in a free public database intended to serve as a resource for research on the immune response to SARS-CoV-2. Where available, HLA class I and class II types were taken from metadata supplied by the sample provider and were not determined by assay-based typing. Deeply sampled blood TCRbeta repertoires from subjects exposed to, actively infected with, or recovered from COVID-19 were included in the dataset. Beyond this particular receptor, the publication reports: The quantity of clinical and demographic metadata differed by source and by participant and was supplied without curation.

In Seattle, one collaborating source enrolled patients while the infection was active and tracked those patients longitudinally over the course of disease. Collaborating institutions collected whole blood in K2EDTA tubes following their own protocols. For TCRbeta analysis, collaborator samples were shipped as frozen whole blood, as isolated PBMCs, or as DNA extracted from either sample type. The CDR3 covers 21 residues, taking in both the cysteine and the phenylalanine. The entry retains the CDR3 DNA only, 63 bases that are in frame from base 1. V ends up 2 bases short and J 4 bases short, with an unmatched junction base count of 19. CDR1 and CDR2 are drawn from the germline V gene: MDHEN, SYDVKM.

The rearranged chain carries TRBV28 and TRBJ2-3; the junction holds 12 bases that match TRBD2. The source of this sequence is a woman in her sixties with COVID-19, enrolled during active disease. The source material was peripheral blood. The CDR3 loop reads CASSLGPGTAASGRAPDTQYF. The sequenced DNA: TGTGCCAGCAGTTTAGGGCCCGGGACAGCAGCTAGCGGGAGGGCCCCAGATACGCAGTATTTT.